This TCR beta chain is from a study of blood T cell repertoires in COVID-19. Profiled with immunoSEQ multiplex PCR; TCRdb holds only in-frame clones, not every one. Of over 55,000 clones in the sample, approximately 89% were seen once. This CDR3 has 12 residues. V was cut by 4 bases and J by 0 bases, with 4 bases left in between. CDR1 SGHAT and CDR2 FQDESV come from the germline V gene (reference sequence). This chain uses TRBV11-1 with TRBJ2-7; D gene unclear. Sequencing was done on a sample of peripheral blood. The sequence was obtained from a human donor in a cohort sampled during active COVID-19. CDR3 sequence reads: CASSSFSYEQYF. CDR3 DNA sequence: TGTGCCAGCAGCTCTTTCTCCTACGAGCAGTACTTC.